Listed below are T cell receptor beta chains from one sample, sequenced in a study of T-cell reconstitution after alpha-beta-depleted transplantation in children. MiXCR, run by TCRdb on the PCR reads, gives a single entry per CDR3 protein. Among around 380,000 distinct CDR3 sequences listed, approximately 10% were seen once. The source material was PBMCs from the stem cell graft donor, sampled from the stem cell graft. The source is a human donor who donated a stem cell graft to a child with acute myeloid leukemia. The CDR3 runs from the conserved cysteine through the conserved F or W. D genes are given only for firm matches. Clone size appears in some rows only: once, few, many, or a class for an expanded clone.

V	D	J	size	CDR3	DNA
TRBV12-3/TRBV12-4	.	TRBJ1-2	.	CASSPDRLGYGYAF	TGTGCCAGCAGTCCCGACAGGCTGGGCTATGGCTACGCCTTC
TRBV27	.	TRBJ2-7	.	CASSFGPRYEQYF	TGTGCCAGCAGTTTCGGGCCCAGGTACGAGCAGTACTTC
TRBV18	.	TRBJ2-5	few	CASSPRDSGTQYF	TGTGCCAGCTCACCAAGGGACTCGGGGACCCAGTACTTC
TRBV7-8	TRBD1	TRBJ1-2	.	CASSLEQGAGGYTF	TGTGCCAGCAGCTTAGAACAGGGGGCTGGTGGCTACACCTTC
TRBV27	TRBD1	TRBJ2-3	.	CASSWTGATDTQYF	TGTGCCAGCAGCTGGACAGGGGCCACAGATACGCAGTATTTT
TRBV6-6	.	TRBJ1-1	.	CASRGEQSFEAFF	TGTGCCAGCAGAGGTGAACAAAGTTTTGAAGCTTTCTTT
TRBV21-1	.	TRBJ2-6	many	CASSPGQGRDSGANVLTF	TGTGCCAGCAGCCCGGGACAGGGAAGGGACTCTGGGGCCAACGTCCTGACTTTC
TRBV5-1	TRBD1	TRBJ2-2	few	CASSSGQGRISGELFF	TGCGCCAGCAGCTCGGGACAGGGGAGAATCTCCGGGGAGCTGTTTTTT
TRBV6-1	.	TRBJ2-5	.	CASSPPGRVGYF	TGTGCCAGCAGCCCCCCCGGACGGGTCGGGTACTTC
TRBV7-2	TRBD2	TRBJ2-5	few	CASSSGLANPETQYF	TGTGCCAGCAGCTCGGGACTAGCGAACCCGGAGACCCAGTACTTC
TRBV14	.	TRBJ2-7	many	CASSQATGGPYEQYF	TGTGCCAGCAGCCAAGCCACAGGAGGTCCCTACGAGCAGTACTTC
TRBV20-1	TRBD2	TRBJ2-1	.	CSARVFMWTSGIGNEQFF	TGCAGTGCTAGAGTTTTTATGTGGACTAGCGGGATCGGCAATGAGCAGTTCTTC
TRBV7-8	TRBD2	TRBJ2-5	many	CASRPRLAGSVWAQYF	TGTGCCAGCAGGCCTAGACTAGCGGGATCAGTGTGGGCCCAGTACTTC
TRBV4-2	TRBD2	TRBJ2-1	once	CASSRLAGMGGFYNEQFF	TGTGCCAGCAGCCGACTAGCGGGGATGGGAGGTTTCTACAATGAGCAGTTCTTC
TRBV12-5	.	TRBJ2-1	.	CASGLPSRGFINEQFF	TGTGCTAGTGGTTTGCCCTCGAGGGGGTTCATAAATGAGCAGTTCTTC
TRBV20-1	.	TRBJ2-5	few	CSARTKQETQYF	TGCAGTGCTAGGACAAAACAAGAGACCCAGTACTTC
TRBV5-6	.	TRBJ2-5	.	CASSWRGSETQYF	TGTGCCAGCAGCTGGAGGGGGTCGGAGACCCAGTACTTC
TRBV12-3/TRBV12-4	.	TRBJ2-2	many	CASSFGALGTGELFF	TGTGCCAGCAGTTTTGGGGCCCTGGGCACCGGGGAGCTGTTTTTT
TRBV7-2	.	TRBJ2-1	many	CASSFSGRIHEQFF	TGTGCCAGCAGCTTCTCGGGTAGGATCCATGAGCAGTTCTTC
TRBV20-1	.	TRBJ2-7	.	CSARVTRLEQYF	TGCAGTGCTAGAGTAACCCGGCTCGAGCAGTACTTC
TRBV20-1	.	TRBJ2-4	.	CSAREGVGAKNIQYF	TGCAGTGCTAGAGAAGGGGTAGGAGCCAAAAACATTCAGTACTTC
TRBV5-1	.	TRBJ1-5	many	CASSLGPDTYQPQHF	TGCGCCAGCAGCTTGGGTCCAGACACCTATCAGCCCCAGCATTTT
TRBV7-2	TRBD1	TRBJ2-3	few	CASSLQTGGTQYF	TGTGCCAGCAGCTTACAGACAGGGGGTACGCAGTATTTT
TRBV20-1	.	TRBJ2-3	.	CSAEWGLSTDTQYF	TGCAGTGCAGAATGGGGCCTAAGCACAGATACGCAGTATTTT
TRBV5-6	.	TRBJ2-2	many	CASSLAVDTGELFF	TGTGCCAGCAGCTTGGCGGTTGACACCGGGGAGCTGTTTTTT
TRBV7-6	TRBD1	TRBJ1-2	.	CASSLSHRGKNYGYTF	TGTGCCAGCAGCTTATCCCACAGGGGAAAAAATTATGGCTACACCTTC
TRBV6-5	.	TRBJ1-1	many	CASSYVGTEAFF	TGTGCCAGCAGTTATGTAGGAACTGAAGCTTTCTTT
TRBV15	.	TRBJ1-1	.	CATSSPSRSEVKEAFF	TGTGCCACCAGCAGTCCCTCAAGAAGTGAAGTGAAAGAAGCTTTCTTT
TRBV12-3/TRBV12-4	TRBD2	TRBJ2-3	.	CASSLGLAGGWDTQYF	TGTGCCAGCAGTCTAGGACTAGCGGGAGGTTGGGATACGCAGTATTTT
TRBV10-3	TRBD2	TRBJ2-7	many	CAISDLRLAGGDYEQYF	TGTGCCATCAGTGACTTACGACTAGCGGGAGGGGACTACGAGCAGTACTTC
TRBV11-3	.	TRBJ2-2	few	CASSAHTGELFF	TGTGCCAGCAGCGCGCACACCGGGGAGCTGTTTTTT
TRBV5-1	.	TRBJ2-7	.	CASSPPGWNEQYF	TGCGCCAGCAGCCCTCCAGGGTGGAACGAGCAGTACTTC
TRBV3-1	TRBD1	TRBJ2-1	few	CASSHRGNNEQFF	TGTGCCAGCAGCCACAGGGGGAACAATGAGCAGTTCTTC
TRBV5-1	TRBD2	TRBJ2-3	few	CASSTSGRVADTQYF	TGCGCCAGCAGCACTAGCGGGAGGGTCGCAGATACGCAGTATTTT
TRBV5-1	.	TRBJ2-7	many	CASSFDPTGAGEQYF	TGCGCCAGCAGCTTTGATCCGACGGGGGCTGGGGAGCAGTACTTC
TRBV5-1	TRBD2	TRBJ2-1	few	CATTRLAGAGREQFF	TGCGCCACCACCCGGTTAGCGGGTGCTGGAAGAGAGCAGTTCTTC
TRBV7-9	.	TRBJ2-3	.	CASSSWDGTDTQYF	TGTGCCAGCAGCTCATGGGACGGCACAGATACGCAGTATTTT
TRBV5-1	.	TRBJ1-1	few	CASSPGGGVNTEAFF	TGCGCCAGCAGCCCCGGGGGGGGCGTGAACACTGAAGCTTTCTTT
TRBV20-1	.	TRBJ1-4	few	CSARDGLQSNEKLFF	TGCAGTGCTAGAGATGGATTACAGAGTAATGAAAAACTGTTTTTT
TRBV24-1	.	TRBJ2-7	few	CATSDGQRPYEQYF	TGTGCCACCAGTGACGGACAGCGACCCTACGAGCAGTACTTC
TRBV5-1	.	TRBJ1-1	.	CASSLSDYRVTEAFF	TGCGCCAGCAGCTTGTCGGATTACAGGGTTACTGAAGCTTTCTTT
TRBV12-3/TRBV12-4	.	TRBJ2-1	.	CASSRDSSSYNEQFF	TGTGCCAGCAGTAGGGACTCCAGCTCCTACAATGAGCAGTTCTTC
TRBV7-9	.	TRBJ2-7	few	CASSQIREQYF	TGTGCCAGCAGCCAGATAAGGGAGCAGTACTTC
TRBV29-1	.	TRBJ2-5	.	CSVEARGALSETQYF	TGCAGCGTTGAAGCCCGTGGGGCACTTTCGGAGACCCAGTACTTC
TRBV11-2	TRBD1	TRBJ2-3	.	CASSPTVGQVATDTQYF	TGTGCCAGCAGCCCCACCGTGGGACAGGTTGCCACAGATACGCAGTATTTT
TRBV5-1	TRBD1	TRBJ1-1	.	CASSLVGQDTEAFF	TGCGCCAGCAGCTTAGTGGGACAGGACACTGAAGCTTTCTTT
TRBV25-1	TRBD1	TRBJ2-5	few	CASSTSDRGSETQYF	TGTGCCAGCAGTACCTCGGACAGGGGTAGCGAGACCCAGTACTTC
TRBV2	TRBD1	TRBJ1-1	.	CASSGQGGNTEAFF	TGTGCCAGCAGCGGACAGGGGGGGAACACTGAAGCTTTCTTT
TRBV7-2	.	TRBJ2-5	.	CASSGAIATETQYF	TGTGCCAGCAGCGGGGCAATAGCAACGGAGACCCAGTACTTC
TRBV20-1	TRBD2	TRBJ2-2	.	CSKLEIRLAGDTGELFF	TGCAGTAAATTAGAGATACGACTAGCGGGGGACACCGGGGAGCTGTTTTTT
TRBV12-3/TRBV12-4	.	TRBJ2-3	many	CASSLGTITQYF	TGTGCCAGCAGTTTAGGGACTATTACGCAGTATTTT